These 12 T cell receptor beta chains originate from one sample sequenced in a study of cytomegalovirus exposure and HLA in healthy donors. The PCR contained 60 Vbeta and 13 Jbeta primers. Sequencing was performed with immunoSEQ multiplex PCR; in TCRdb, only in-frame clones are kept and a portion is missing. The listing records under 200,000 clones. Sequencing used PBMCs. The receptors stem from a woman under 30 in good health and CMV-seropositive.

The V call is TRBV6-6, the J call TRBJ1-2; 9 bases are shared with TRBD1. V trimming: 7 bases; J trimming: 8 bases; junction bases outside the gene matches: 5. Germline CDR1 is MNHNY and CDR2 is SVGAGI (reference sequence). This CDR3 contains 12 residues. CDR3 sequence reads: CASTRDREGYTF. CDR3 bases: TGTGCCAGCACCAGGGACAGGGAAGGCTACACCTTC.

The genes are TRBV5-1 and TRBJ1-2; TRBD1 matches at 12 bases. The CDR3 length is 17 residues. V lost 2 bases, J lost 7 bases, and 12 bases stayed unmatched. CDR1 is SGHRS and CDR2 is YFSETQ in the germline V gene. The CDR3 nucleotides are TGCGCCAGCAGCTTTTCCGGGACAGGGGGCTCTCTCAGTGGCTACACCTTC. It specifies CASSFSGTGGSLSGYTF.

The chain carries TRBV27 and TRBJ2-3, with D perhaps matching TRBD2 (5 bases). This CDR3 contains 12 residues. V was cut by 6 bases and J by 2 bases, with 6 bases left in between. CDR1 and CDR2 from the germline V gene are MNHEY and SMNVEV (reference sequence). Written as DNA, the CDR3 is TGTGCCAGCAGACTAGACACAGATACGCAGTATTTT. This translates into CASRLDTDTQYF.

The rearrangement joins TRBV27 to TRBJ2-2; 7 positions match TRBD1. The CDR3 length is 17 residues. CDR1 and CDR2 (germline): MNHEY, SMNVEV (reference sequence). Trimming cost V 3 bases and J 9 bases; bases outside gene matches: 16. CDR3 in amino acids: CASSFLPGQAVARELFF. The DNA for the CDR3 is TGTGCCAGCAGTTTTCTCCCCGGACAGGCAGTGGCGAGGGAGCTGTTTTTT.

CDR3 in DNA: TGTGCCATCAGCGGGACTAGCGGGAGCCAAGAGACCCAGTACTTC. It codes for CAISGTSGSQETQYF. The chain couples TRBV10-3 to TRBJ2-5; 14 bases match TRBD2. CDR1 is ENHRY and CDR2 is SYGVKD in the germline V gene. The CDR3 runs to 15 residues. The junction had 1 base not matched to a gene; V was cut back by 6 bases and J by 1 base.

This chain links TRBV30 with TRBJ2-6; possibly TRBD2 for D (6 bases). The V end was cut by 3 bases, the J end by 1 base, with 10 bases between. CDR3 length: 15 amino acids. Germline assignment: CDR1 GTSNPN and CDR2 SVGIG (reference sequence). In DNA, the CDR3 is TGTGCCTGGAGCCTTCTAGCGTCTGGGGCCAACGTCCTGACTTTC. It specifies CAWSLLASGANVLTF.

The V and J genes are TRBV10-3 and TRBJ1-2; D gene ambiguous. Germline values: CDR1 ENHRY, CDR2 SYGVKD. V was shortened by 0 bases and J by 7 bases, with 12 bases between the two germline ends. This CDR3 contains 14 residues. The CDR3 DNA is TGTGCCATCAGTGAGTCATCCGGGGTTAGTGGCTACACCTTC. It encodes CAISESSGVSGYTF.

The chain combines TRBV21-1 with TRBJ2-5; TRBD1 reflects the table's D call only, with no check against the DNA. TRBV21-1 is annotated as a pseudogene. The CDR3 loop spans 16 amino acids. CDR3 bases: TGTGCCAGCAGCAAAGCAAGTAAGCAGGGACAAGAGACCCAGTACTTC. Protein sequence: CASSKASKQGQETQYF.

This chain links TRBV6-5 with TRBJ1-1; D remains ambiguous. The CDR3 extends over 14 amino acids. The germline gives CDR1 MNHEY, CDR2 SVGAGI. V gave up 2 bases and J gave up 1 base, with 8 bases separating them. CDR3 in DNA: TGTGCCAGCAGTTACGGAGTGGGGAACACTGAAGCTTTCTTT. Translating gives CASSYGVGNTEAFF.

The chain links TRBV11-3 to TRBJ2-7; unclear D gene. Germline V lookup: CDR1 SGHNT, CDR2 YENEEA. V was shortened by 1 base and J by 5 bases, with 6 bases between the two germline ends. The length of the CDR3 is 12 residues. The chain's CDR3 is CASSLAEDEQYF. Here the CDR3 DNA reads TGTGCCAGCAGCTTAGCCGAGGACGAGCAGTACTTC. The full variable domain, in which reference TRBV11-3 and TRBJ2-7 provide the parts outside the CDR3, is EAGVVQSPRYKIIEKKQPVAFWCNPISGHNTLYWYLQNLGQGPELLIRYENEEAVDDSQLPKDRFSAERLKGVDSTLKIQPAELGDSAVYLCASSLAEDEQYFGPGTRLTVT.

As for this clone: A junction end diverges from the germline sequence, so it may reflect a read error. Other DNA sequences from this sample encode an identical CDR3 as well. Written as DNA, the CDR3 is TGCGCCAGCAGCTTGGGAATAGGGAGGCAAGAGACCCAGTACTTC. This translates into CASSLGIGRQETQYF. The chain joins TRBV5-6 to TRBJ2-5; perhaps TRBD2 as D (6 bases). Germline CDR1 reads SGHDT; CDR2 reads YYEEEE. There are 15 residues in the CDR3.

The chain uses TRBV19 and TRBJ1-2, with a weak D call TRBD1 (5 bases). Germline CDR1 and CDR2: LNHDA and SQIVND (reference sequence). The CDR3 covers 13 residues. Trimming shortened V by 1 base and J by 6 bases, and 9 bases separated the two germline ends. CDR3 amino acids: CASSIASGNGYTF. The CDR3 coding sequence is TGTGCCAGTAGTATAGCGTCAGGGAATGGCTACACCTTC.